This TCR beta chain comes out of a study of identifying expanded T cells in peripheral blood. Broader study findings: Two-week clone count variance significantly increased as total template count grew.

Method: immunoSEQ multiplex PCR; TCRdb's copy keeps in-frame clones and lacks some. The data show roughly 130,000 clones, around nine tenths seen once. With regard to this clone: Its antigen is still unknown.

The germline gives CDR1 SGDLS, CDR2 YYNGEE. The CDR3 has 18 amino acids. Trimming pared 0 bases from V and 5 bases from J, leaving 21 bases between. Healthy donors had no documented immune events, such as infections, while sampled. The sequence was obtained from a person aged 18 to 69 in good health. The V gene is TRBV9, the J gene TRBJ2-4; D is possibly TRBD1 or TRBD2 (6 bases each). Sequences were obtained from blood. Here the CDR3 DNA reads TGTGCCAGCAGCGTAGAGGGGGGTCATTCCGTCCGCGAAAACATTCAGTACTTC. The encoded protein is CASSVEGGHSVRENIQYF.